This T cell receptor beta chain was sequenced during a study of T cells in women clearing cervical HPV infection. About the research overall: Cases were women with histologically confirmed HPV16-related CIN3 or worse, including a couple of invasive cancers. No precancer developed; the control's incident HPV16 infection cleared within 12 months.

Sequenced by immunoSEQ multiplex PCR; TCRdb stores in-frame clones only, minus some. This sample carries about 36,000 clones, with around 4% going to the ten biggest clones. As for this clone: The antigen is undetermined. The read falls 3 residues short of the CDR3 end, and the missing part is taken from the germline J gene.

Germline V lookup: CDR1 GTSNPN, CDR2 SVGIG (reference sequence). This CDR3 is 13 amino acids long. Trimming left V 0 bases short and J 5 bases short, with 5 bases between. General observations from the study: CIN3+ cases had significantly higher TCR repertoire richness than controls, but evenness did not differ. TRBV6-7 abundance was lower in cases than controls (roughly 0.12% versus 0.15%).

The chain uses TRBV30 and TRBJ1-6, with D unresolved. This sequence was found in a woman aged 18 to 75 with a cervical HPV16 infection that either progressed to CIN3+ or cleared (not recorded which). Sequencing was carried out using blood buffy coat. The covered CDR3 bases are TGTGCCTGGAGTGTACAAAATAATTCACCC. It translates to CAWSVQNNSP. The full CDR3 is CAWSVQNNSPLHF.